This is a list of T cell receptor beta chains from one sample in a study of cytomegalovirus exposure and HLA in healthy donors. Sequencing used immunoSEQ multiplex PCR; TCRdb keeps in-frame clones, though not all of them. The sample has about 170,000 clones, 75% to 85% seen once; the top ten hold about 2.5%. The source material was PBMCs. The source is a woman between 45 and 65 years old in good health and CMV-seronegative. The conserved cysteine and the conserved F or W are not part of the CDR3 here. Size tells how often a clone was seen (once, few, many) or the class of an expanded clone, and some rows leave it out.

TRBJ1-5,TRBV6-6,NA,ASRPTQGSNQPQH
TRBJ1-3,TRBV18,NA,ASSPGQGDLNTIY
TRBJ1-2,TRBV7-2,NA,ASSLGDRANYGYT
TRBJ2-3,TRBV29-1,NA,SVGSGAADTQY
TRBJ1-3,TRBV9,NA,ASSGSGTVSGNTIY
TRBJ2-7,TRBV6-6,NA,ASSYGGDYEQY
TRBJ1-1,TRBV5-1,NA,ASSTEGGDTEAF
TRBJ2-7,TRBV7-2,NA,ASSLPTSGAYEQY
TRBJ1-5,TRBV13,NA,ASSLGQPNQPQH
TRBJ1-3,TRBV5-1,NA,ASSTGHTSGNTIY
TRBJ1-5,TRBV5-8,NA,ASSALRAPQH
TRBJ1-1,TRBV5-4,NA,ASSLAPGQEAF
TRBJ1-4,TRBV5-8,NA,ASSRGTGDEKLF
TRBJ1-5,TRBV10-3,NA,AISDQDLGEPQH
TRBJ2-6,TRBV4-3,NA,ASSHGRQAGANVLT
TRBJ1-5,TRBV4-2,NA,ASSPRDNQPQH
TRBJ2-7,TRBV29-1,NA,SVEERGSYEQY
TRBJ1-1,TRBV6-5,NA,ASSYTRDKNTEAF
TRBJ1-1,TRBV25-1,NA,ASSGRGSQNTEAF
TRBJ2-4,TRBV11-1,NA,ASSLAYQDGIAKNIQY
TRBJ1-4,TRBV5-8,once,ASSRGTAATNEKLF
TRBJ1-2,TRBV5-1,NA,ASSLRENYGYT
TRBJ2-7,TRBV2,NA,ASTGGRLDEQY
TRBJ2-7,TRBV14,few,ASSKTSGSAQY
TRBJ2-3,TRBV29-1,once,SVIREGTDTQY
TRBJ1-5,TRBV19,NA,ASRPGQGRSQPQH
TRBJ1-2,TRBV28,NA,ASTLDGGFGYT
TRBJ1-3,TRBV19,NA,ASSIPEGTGNTIY
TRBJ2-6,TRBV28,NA,ASRTGGAGANVLT
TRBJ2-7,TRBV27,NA,ASSLKGLAGFYEQY
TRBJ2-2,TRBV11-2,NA,ASSPSPGLAGVGELF
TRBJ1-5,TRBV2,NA,ASRETDLSNQPQH
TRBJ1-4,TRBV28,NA,ASSLGREGEKLF
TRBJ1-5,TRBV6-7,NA,ASSYPARKAGQPQH
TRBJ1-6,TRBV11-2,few,ASSLVQGQNSPLH
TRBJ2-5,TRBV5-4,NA,ASSSGQIQETQY
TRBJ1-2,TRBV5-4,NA,ASSAGDRGNDT